Listed below are T cell receptor beta chains from one sample, sequenced in a study of shared clonotypes between healthy human individuals. Assay used: immunoSEQ multiplex PCR; TCRdb lists only in-frame clones, some missing. The sample lists over a million clones; 70% to 80% were seen once. Specimen: memory CD4+ T cells sorted from blood. These receptors came from a man younger than 35 in good health. CDR3s include the opening cysteine and the closing phenylalanine or tryptophan.

J gene: TRBJ2-3
V gene: TRBV7-9
CDR3 protein: CASSLGDFGTDTQYF

J gene: TRBJ1-1
V gene: TRBV9
CDR3 protein: CASRTGSTMNTEAFF

J gene: TRBJ2-2
V gene: TRBV2
CDR3 protein: CASSLKMVTGELFF

J gene: TRBJ2-5
V gene: TRBV7-2
CDR3 protein: CASSLTAGGIQETQYF

J gene: TRBJ2-7
V gene: TRBV19
CDR3 protein: CASSIAFMGQAYEQYF

J gene: TRBJ1-1
V gene: TRBV5-4
CDR3 protein: CASSLGGVTNTEAFF

J gene: TRBJ1-1
V gene: TRBV19
CDR3 protein: CASSSQGTEAFF

J gene: TRBJ2-7
V gene: TRBV10-3
CDR3 protein: CAIRPQAGPPNEQYF

J gene: TRBJ1-1
V gene: TRBV18
CDR3 protein: CASSPNTEAFF

J gene: TRBJ2-7
V gene: TRBV6-5
CDR3 protein: CASRSLQDSGEQYF

J gene: TRBJ2-7
V gene: TRBV19
CDR3 protein: CASSTLASIAGGPSGYEQYF

J gene: TRBJ2-3
V gene: TRBV5-4
CDR3 protein: CASSLMSGGTDTQYF

J gene: TRBJ1-2
V gene: TRBV27
CDR3 protein: CASGPQGAVYGYTF

J gene: TRBJ1-1
V gene: TRBV10-3
CDR3 protein: CATQAGGTEAFF

J gene: TRBJ2-3
V gene: TRBV27
CDR3 protein: CASSLFGSSGTDTQYF

J gene: TRBJ1-2
V gene: TRBV18
CDR3 protein: CASSPGPTGDYGYTF

J gene: TRBJ1-2
V gene: TRBV28
CDR3 protein: CASSFTGKYGYTF

J gene: TRBJ1-2
V gene: TRBV7-2
CDR3 protein: CASSQAAGGSHYGYTF

J gene: TRBJ1-6
V gene: TRBV6-6
CDR3 protein: CASSYMGGSNSPLHF

J gene: TRBJ1-1
V gene: TRBV11-2
CDR3 protein: CASSPRALTEAFF

J gene: TRBJ2-1
V gene: TRBV4-2
CDR3 protein: CASSQEVGRHEQFF

J gene: TRBJ1-2
V gene: TRBV6-5
CDR3 protein: CASSRGDRGHGYTF

J gene: TRBJ1-6
V gene: TRBV6-1
CDR3 protein: CASSEAWGLSPLHF

J gene: TRBJ2-5
V gene: TRBV2
CDR3 protein: CASSEEGTQYF

J gene: TRBJ1-4
V gene: TRBV30
CDR3 protein: CAWGGQRNEKLFF

J gene: TRBJ1-6
V gene: TRBV30
CDR3 protein: CAWRRFLLGALHF

J gene: TRBJ1-1
V gene: TRBV29-1
CDR3 protein: CSVEDSTGRTEAFF

J gene: TRBJ2-1
V gene: TRBV7-2
CDR3 protein: CASSLGMTSGGIGFF

J gene: TRBJ2-7
V gene: TRBV4-1
CDR3 protein: CASSQVSLAGSPYEQYF

J gene: TRBJ2-7
V gene: TRBV27
CDR3 protein: CASSSSGWGYEQYF

J gene: TRBJ1-2
V gene: TRBV9
CDR3 protein: CASSQDSGFVTGYTF

J gene: TRBJ2-4
V gene: TRBV14
CDR3 protein: CASSQDLGGENIQYF

J gene: TRBJ1-1
V gene: TRBV4-1
CDR3 protein: CASSQVRGFEAFF

J gene: TRBJ2-5
V gene: TRBV4-1
CDR3 protein: CASSLYQTRPQETQYF

J gene: TRBJ2-5
V gene: TRBV5-1
CDR3 protein: CASSGAGGIMETQYF

J gene: TRBJ2-1
V gene: TRBV15
CDR3 protein: CATSIAPGRGDNEQFF

J gene: TRBJ2-1
V gene: TRBV19
CDR3 protein: CATTFGGPTYNEQFF

J gene: TRBJ1-2
V gene: TRBV5-1
CDR3 protein: CASSLDPGTSNYGYTF

J gene: TRBJ1-3
V gene: TRBV5-1
CDR3 protein: CASSSVDSGNTIYF

J gene: TRBJ2-7
V gene: TRBV7-2
CDR3 protein: CASSLSNGGTYEQYF

J gene: TRBJ2-3
V gene: TRBV25-1
CDR3 protein: CASSDVSRISDTQYF

J gene: TRBJ2-5
V gene: TRBV6-6
CDR3 protein: CATKRSTQRETQYF